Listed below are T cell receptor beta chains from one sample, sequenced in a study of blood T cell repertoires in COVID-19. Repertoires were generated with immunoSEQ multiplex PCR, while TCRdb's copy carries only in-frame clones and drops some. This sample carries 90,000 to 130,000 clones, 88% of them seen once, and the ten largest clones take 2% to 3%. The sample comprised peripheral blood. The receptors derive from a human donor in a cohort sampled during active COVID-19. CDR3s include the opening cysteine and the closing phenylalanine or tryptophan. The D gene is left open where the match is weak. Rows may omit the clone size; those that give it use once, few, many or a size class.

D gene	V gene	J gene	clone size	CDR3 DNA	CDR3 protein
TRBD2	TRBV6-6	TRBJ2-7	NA	TGTGCCAGCAGTCCCGGACTAGCGGGAAGCTACGAGCAGTACTTC	CASSPGLAGSYEQYF
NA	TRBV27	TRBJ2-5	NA	TGTGCCAGCAGTCCACGGAGCCGCGGGGAGACCCAGTACTTC	CASSPRSRGETQYF
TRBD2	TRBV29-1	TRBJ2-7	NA	TGCAGCGTGATGACTAGCGGCGAAGACGAGCAGTACTTC	CSVMTSGEDEQYF
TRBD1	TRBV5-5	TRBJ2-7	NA	TGTGCCAGCAGCACAACAGGGGGCGAGCAGTACTTC	CASSTTGGEQYF
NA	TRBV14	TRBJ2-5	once	TGTGCCAGCAGCCAAGGCCTCGGAACAGGGCAAGAGACCCAGTACTTC	CASSQGLGTGQETQYF
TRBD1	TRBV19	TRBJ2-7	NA	TGTGCCAGCTCGAACCCGGGACAGGGAGTCTTCTACGAGCAGTACTTC	CASSNPGQGVFYEQYF
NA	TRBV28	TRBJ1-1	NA	TGTGCCAGCAGCAGATTGAGGACAGCCGAAGCTTTCTTT	CASSRLRTAEAFF
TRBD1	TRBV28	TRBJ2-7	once	TGTGCCAGCAGTACTTTTAGGGGACAGGGGGCGCGCGAGCAGTACTTC	CASSTFRGQGAREQYF
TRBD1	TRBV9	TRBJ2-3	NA	TGTGCCAGCAGCACCCCAGGGGGCAATACAGATACGCAGTATTTT	CASSTPGGNTDTQYF
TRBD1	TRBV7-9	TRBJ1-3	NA	TGTGCCAGCAGCACCGACAGGGACGCCGGAAACACCATATATTTT	CASSTDRDAGNTIYF
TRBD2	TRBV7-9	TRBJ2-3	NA	TGTGCCAGCAGCTTGGAGAGCGGGGGGGCGGGTACGCAGTATTTT	CASSLESGGAGTQYF
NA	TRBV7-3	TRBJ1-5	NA	TGTGCCAGCAGCTTACGCGGGACGGGAGGGAATCAGCCCCAGCATTTT	CASSLRGTGGNQPQHF
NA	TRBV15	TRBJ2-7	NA	TGTGCCACCAGCAGAGAAAGAGCGATGAGCTCCTACGAGCAGTACTTC	CATSRERAMSSYEQYF
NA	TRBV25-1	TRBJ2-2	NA	TGTGCCAGCAGTGATCTACTAGGGTTCACCGGGGAGCTGTTTTTT	CASSDLLGFTGELFF
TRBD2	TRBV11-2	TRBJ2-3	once	TGTGCCAGCAGCTATACCGGGACTAGCGGCGGTACGCAGTATTTT	CASSYTGTSGGTQYF
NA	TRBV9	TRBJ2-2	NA	TGTGCCAGCAGCGTCACAGACACCGGGGAGCTGTTTTTT	CASSVTDTGELFF
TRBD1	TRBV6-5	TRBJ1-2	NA	TGTGCCAGCAGTTACTTAGAAGGGACAGGCATAGGCTACACCTTC	CASSYLEGTGIGYTF
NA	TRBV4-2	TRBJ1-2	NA	TGTGCCAGCAGCCAAGCCGGGGGCTACACCTTC	CASSQAGGYTF
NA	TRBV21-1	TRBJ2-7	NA	TGTGCCAGCAGCAGCGAGAGCTCCTACGAGCAGTACTTC	CASSSESSYEQYF
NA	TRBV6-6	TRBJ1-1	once	TGTGCCAGCCGGAGTAATGGGGCAACTGAAGCTTTCTTT	CASRSNGATEAFF
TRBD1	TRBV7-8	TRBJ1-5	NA	TGTGCCAGCAGCGTGGGGGACAGGGGGATGCTTGAGCCCCAGCATTTT	CASSVGDRGMLEPQHF
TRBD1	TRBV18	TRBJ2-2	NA	TGTGCCAGCTCACCAACTACAGGGGTTACCGGGGAGCTGTTTTTT	CASSPTTGVTGELFF
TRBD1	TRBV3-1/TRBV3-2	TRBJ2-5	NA	TGTGCCAGCAGCCAAGGGGGACAGAAAGAGACCCAGTACTTC	CASSQGGQKETQYF
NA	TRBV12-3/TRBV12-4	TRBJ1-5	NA	TGTGCCAGCAGCTTGGGCTTCAATCAGCCCCAGCATTTT	CASSLGFNQPQHF
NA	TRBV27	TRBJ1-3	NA	TGTGCCAGCAGTCCTCAGGGAGGAGGAAACACCATATATTTT	CASSPQGGGNTIYF
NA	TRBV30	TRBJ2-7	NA	TGTGCCTGGAGTGGGCCCATCTCCGAGCAGTACTTC	CAWSGPISEQYF
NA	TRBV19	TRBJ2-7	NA	TGTGCCAGTAGTATAGGCAGCTCCTACGAGCAGTACTTC	CASSIGSSYEQYF
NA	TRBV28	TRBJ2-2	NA	TGTGCCAGCAGTTCCCCGGGGGAAACCGGGGAGCTGTTTTTT	CASSSPGETGELFF
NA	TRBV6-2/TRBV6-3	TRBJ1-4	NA	TGTGCCAGCAGTTACTCGGCGGAGGGAGGTGAAAAACTGTTTTTT	CASSYSAEGGEKLFF
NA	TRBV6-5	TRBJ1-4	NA	TGTGCCAGCAGTTACTCGAACAGGGTTAGGGAAAAACTGTTTTTT	CASSYSNRVREKLFF
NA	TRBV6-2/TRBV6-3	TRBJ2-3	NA	TGTGCCAGCAGTTACCGGGAGATAGATACGCAGTATTTT	CASSYREIDTQYF
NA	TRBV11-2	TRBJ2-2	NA	TGTGCCAGCCGGGACACTCCGAACACCGGGGAGCTGTTTTTT	CASRDTPNTGELFF
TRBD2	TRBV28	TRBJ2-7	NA	TGTGCCAGCAGTCGAATAGCGGGTTCCTACGAGCAGTACTTC	CASSRIAGSYEQYF
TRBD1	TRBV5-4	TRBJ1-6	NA	TGTGCCAGCAGCTCGGCGGGACAGGCCCGGGATTCACCCCTCCACTTT	CASSSAGQARDSPLHF
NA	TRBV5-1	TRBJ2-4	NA	TGCGCCAGCAGCTTGGGTCACCACGGGGACATTCAGTACTTC	CASSLGHHGDIQYF
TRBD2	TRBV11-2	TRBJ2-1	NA	TGTGCCAGCAGCTCCTCGACTAGCGCCGCGCAGTTCTTC	CASSSSTSAAQFF
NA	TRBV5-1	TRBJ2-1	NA	TGCGCCAGCAGCTTGGCTTACGCAGGTGGTGACAATGAGCAGTTCTTC	CASSLAYAGGDNEQFF
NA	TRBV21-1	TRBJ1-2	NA	TGTGCCAGCAGCAAAAGGGGGACAGCTCAAATCGGGTACTATGGCTACACCTTC	CASSKRGTAQIGYYGYTF
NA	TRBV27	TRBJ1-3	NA	TGTGCCAGCAGTTTAGGGGCCCAGGGTGGGTCTGGAAACACCATATATTTT	CASSLGAQGGSGNTIYF
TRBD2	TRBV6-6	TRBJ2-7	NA	TGTGCCAGCAGTTACAAAGCGGGAGTTCTCGACGAGCAGTACTTC	CASSYKAGVLDEQYF
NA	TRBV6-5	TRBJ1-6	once	TGTGCCAGCAGCTCCCTAGGGGTCCATAATTCACCCCTCCACTTT	CASSSLGVHNSPLHF
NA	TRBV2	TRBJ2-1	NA	TGTGCCAGCAGAGATAGGGCAGGGCTTGCTTCCCTCTACAATGAGCAGTTCTTC	CASRDRAGLASLYNEQFF
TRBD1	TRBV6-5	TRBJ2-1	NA	TGTGCCAGCAGTTACGCGGACAGGGCCGATGAGCAGTTCTTC	CASSYADRADEQFF
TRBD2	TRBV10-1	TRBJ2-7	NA	TGCGCCAGCAGTGATACGGGGGGGAGCTCCTACGAGCAGTACTTC	CASSDTGGSSYEQYF
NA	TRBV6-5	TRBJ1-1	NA	TGTGCCAGCAGTTCGGACATGAACACTGAAGCTTTCTTT	CASSSDMNTEAFF
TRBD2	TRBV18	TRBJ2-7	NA	TGTGCCAGCTCACCACCCACTAGCGGGGGGTCCAGCTCCTACGAGCAGTACTTC	CASSPPTSGGSSSYEQYF
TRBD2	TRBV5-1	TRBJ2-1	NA	TGCGCCAGCAGCTTGGTCGAGGCCCGCCTAGCGGCCGCTCTCTCCTACAATGAGCAGTTCTTC	CASSLVEARLAAALSYNEQFF
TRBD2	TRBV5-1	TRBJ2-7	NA	TGCGCCAGCAGAGAGCGGGAGCCCTACGAGCAGTACTTC	CASREREPYEQYF
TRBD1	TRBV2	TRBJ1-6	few	TGTGCCAGCAGTGAAGAGGGACAGCATAATTCACCCCTCCACTTT	CASSEEGQHNSPLHF
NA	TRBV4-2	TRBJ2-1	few	TGTGCCAGCAGCCAAGATAGAACGGTCGCTGAGCAGTTCTTC	CASSQDRTVAEQFF
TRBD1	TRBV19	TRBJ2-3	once	TGTGCCAGTAGTCTGGGACAGGTCACAGATACGCAGTATTTT	CASSLGQVTDTQYF
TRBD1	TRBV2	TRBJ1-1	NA	TGTGCCAGCATGAAGGGACAGGGTACGGGCGCTGAAGCTTTCTTT	CASMKGQGTGAEAFF